The present TCR beta chain was sequenced within a study of beta chain features in type 1 diabetes. The wider study: About 110 million sorted cells were examined across all samples.

The CDR3 covers 15 residues. Looked up from germline, CDR1 is SGHAT and CDR2 is FQNNGV. V was cut by 5 bases and J by 6 bases, with 17 bases left in between. Every isolated RNA sample was fully reverse transcribed, so sequencing captured expressed TCRB transcripts. The protocol was immunoSEQ multiplex PCR, while the TCRdb copy is restricted to in-frame clones and leaves out a portion. The sample holds about 470,000 clones; around 28% are singletons and the top ten take 0.05% to 0.065%. This clone has a handful of counts. This chain joins TRBV11-2 and TRBJ2-1; a weak D match, TRBD1 (5 bases). This clonotype originated in a man between 18 and 29 years old in good health. What was sequenced was naive CD4+ T cells from blood. The CDR3 here is CASSPNPDRTNEQFF. The CDR3 nucleotides read TGTGCCAGCAGCCCAAACCCCGACAGAACCAATGAGCAGTTCTTC.